This T cell receptor beta chain comes out of a study of cytomegalovirus exposure and HLA in healthy donors. General observations from the study: Presence/absence analyses supposed approximately even sequencing depth among donors.

About this clone: Its antigen remains unidentified.

This PCR relied on a set of 60 Vbeta primers and 13 Jbeta primers. Assay: immunoSEQ multiplex PCR; the TCRdb copy retains only in-frame clones and omits some. Among about 110,000 clones, more than 75% were seen once, and the ten largest hold 2% to 3%. In germline, CDR1 is MNHEY, CDR2 SMNVEV (reference sequence). CDR3 length: 16 residues. The J segment lost 3 bases and the V segment lost 8 bases, leaving 12 bases of the junction unmatched. The chain employs TRBV27 and TRBJ1-4, with 7 bases matching TRBD1. Specimen: PBMCs. The receptor was derived from a man aged 30-40 years in good health and CMV-seropositive. The CDR3 is CASGFLGTAPNEKLFF. CDR3 nucleotides: TGTGCCAGCGGGTTTCTGGGGACAGCCCCTAATGAAAAACTGTTTTTT.